This T cell receptor beta chain was recovered during a study of T cells after posttransplantation cyclophosphamide. Study findings and constraints: Tissue-infiltrating T cells from skin or gut overlapped little with blood T cells. After PTCy, TRB diversity resembled that of CNI/methotrexate controls. Later blood repertoires were often dominated by clones from the donor CD8+ memory compartment.

This clone was detected ten times or more. Antigen: not known. The method was immunoSEQ multiplex PCR; TCRdb's version includes in-frame clones alone and lacks a portion of them. The sample is made up of tens of thousands of clones, none counted only once. Germline-derived CDR1 and CDR2 are MRHNA and SNTAGT. The CDR3 covers 16 residues. Germline trimming cut 0 bases from V and 1 base from J; bases unmatched to any gene: 2. Peripheral blood was collected from the related graft donor on the marrow donation day. Sequenced material: PBMCs. The chain couples TRBV6-4 to TRBJ2-1; 8 bases fit TRBD1. This clonotype was obtained from a man in his fifties or sixties in good health, CMV-negative, and a related stem cell transplant donor. The CDR3 reads CASSDSGDRSYNEQFF. The CDR3 DNA follows: TGTGCCAGCAGTGACTCGGGGGACAGGTCCTACAATGAGCAGTTCTTC.